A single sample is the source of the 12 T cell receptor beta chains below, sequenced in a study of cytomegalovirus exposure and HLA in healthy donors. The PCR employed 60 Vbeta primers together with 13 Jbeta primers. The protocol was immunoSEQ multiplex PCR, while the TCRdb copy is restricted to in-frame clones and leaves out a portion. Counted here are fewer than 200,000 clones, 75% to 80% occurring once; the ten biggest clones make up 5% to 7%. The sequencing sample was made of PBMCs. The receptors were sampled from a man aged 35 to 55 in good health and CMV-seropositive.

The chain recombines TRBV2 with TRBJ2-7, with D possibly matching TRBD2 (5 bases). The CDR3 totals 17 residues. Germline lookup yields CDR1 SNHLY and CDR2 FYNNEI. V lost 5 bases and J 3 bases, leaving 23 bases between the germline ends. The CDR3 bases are TGTGCCAGCAGTTACCGCCGGGGTTACGACCCGAGCTACGAGCAGTACTTC. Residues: CASSYRRGYDPSYEQYF. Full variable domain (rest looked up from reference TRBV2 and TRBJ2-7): EPEVTQTPSHQVTQMGQEVILRCVPISNHLYFYWYRQILGQKVEFLVSFYNNEISEKSEIFDDQFSVERPDGSNFTLKIRSTKLEDSAMYFCASSYRRGYDPSYEQYFGPGTRLTVT.

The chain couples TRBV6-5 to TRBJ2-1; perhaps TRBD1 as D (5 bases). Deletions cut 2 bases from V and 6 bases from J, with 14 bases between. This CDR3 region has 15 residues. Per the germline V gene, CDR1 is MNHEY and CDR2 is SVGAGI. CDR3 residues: CASSYRGLTGNEQFF. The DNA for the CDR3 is TGTGCCAGCAGTTACAGGGGTCTAACTGGCAATGAGCAGTTCTTC.

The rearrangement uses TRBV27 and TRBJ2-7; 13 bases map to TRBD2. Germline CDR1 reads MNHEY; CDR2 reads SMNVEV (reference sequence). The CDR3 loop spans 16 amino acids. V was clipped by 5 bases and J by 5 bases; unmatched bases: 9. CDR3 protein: CASSPLGLAGANEQYF. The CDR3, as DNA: TGTGCCAGCAGTCCCCTCGGACTAGCGGGAGCCAACGAGCAGTACTTC.

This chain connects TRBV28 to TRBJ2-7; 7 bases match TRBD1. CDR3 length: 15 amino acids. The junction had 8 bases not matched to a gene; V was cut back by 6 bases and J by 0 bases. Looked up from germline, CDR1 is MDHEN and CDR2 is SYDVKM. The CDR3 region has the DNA TGTGCCAGCAGCAACAGGGGCCCGAGCTCCTACGAGCAGTACTTC. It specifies CASSNRGPSSYEQYF.

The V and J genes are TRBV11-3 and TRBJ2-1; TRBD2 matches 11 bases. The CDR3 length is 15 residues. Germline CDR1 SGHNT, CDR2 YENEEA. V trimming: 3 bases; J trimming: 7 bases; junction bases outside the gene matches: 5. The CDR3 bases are TGTGCCAGCAGCTTGATAGCGGGAGGGTTGAATGAGCAGTTCTTC. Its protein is CASSLIAGGLNEQFF.

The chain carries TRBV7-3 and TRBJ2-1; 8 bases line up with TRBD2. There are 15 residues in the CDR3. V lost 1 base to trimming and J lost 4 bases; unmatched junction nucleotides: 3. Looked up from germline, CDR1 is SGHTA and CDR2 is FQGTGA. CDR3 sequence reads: CASSLISGGYNEQFF. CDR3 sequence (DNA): TGTGCCAGCAGCTTAATAAGCGGGGGATACAATGAGCAGTTCTTC.

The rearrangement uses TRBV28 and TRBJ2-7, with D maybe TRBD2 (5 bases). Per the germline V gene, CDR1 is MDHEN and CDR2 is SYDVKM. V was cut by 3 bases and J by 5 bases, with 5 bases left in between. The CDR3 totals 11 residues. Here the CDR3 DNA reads TGTGCCAGCAGTTTGCGGGACGAGCAGTACTTC. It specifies CASSLRDEQYF. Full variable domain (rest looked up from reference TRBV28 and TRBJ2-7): DVKVTQSSRYLVKRTGEKVFLECVQDMDHENMFWYRQDPGLGLRLIYFSYDVKMKEKGDIPEGYSVSREKKERFSLILESASTNQTSMYLCASSLRDEQYFGPGTRLTVT.

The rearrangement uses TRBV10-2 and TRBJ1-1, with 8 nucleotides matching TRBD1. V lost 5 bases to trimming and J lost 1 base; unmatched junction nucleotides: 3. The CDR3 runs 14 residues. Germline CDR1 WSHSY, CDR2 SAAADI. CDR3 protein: CASSWTGKNTEAFF. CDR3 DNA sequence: TGCGCCAGCAGTTGGACAGGGAAGAACACTGAAGCTTTCTTT.

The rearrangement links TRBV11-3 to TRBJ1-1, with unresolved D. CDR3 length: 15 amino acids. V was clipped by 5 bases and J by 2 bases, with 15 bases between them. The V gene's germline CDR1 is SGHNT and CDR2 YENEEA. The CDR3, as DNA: TGTGCCAGCAGCCCCTCCGGGAGTTCAAACACTGAAGCTTTCTTT. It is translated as CASSPSGSSNTEAFF.

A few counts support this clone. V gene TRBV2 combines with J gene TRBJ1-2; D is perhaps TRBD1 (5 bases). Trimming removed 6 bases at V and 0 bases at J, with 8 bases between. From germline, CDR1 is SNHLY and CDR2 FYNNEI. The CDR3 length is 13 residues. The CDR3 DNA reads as TGTGCCAGCAGGGACAACTCTAACTATGGCTACACCTTC. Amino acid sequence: CASRDNSNYGYTF.

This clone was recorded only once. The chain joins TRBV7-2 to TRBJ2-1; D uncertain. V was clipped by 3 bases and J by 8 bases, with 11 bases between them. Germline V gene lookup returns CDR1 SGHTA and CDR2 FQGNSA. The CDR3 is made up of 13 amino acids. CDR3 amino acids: CASSFSRVYEQFF. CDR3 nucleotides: TGTGCCAGCAGCTTCTCCCGAGTGTATGAGCAGTTCTTC.

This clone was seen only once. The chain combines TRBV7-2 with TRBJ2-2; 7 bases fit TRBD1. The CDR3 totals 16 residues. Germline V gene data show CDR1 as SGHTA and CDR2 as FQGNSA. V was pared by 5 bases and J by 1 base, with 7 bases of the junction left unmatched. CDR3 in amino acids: CASSPRAGGNTGELFF. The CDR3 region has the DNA TGTGCCAGCAGCCCACGCGCAGGGGGGAACACCGGGGAGCTGTTTTTT.